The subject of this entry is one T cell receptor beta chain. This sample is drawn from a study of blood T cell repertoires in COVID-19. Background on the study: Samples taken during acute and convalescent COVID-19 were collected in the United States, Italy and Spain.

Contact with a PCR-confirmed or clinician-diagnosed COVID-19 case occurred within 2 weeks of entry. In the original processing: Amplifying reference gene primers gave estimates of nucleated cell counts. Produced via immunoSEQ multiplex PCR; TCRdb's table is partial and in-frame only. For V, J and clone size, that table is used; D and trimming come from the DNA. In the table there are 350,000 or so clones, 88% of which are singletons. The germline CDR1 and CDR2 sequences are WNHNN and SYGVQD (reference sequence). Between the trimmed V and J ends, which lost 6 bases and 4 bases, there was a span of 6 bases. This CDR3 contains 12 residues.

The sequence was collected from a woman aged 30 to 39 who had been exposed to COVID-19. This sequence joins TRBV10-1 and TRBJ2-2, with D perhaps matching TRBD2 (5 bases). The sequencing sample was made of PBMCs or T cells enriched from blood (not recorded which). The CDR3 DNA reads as TGCGCCAGCAGCGGAGGCACCGGGGAGCTGTTTTTT. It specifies CASSGGTGELFF.